Described below is a single TCR beta chain sequence and its context. In the original analysis: Cell counts per sample came from amplifying reference gene primers. The assay was immunoSEQ multiplex PCR, and TCRdb's table has in-frame clones only and misses some. D and trimming were read from the DNA, whereas the V and J calls and clone size are those reported in that table. The repertoire consists of tens of thousands of clones, with roughly 78% occurring once and the leading ten covering approximately 7.7%. This CDR3 has 17 amino acids. V lost 0 bases and J lost 7; bases outside the gene matches: 9. Germline lookup yields CDR1 MGHRA and CDR2 YSYEKL. This entry is derived from a study of blood T cell repertoires in COVID-19. Study information: Both acute and convalescent COVID-19 samples were obtained from the United States, Italy and Spain. T cells, B-cell-depleted T cells, or PBMCs provided the cDNA or gDNA that served as material.

The V call is TRBV4-1, the J call TRBJ2-2, with 9 bases fitting TRBD2. The sample was peripheral blood. This receptor was taken from a woman over 75 with acute or convalescent COVID-19. In DNA form, the CDR3 reads TGCGCCAGCAGCCAAGATAAGTGGCGGGGGGGCCTCGGGGAGCTGTTTTTT. This codes for CASSQDKWRGGLGELFF.